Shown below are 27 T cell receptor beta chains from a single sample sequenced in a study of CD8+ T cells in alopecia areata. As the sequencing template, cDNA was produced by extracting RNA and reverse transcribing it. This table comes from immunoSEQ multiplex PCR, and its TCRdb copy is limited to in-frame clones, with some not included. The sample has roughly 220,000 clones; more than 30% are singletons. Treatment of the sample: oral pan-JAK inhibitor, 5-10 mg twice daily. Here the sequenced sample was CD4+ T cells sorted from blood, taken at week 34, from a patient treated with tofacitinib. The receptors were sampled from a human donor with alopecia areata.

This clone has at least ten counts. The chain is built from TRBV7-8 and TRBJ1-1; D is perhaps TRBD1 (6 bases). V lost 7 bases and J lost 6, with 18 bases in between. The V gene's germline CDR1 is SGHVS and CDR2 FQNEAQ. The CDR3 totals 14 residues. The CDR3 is CASKGGASRPEAFF. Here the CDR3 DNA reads TGTGCCAGCAAAGGGGGGGCCTCACGGCCTGAAGCTTTCTTT.

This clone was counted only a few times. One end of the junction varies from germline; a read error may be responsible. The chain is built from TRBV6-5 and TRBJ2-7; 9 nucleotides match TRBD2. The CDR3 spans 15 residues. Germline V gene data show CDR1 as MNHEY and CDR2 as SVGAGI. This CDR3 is CAISAVSGSKDEQYF. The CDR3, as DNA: TGTGCCATCAGTGCCGTTAGCGGGAGTAAGGACGAGCAGTACTTC.

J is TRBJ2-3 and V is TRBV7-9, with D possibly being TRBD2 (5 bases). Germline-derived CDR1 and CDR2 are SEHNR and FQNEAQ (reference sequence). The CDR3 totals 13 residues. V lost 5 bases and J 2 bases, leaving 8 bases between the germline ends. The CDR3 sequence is CASSPRVTDTQYF. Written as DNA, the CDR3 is TGTGCCAGCAGCCCGAGGGTCACAGATACGCAGTATTTT.

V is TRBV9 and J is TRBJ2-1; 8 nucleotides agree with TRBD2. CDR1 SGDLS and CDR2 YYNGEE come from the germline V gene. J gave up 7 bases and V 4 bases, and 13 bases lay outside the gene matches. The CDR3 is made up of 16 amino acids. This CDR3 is CASSPHSGVARNEQFF. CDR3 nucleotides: TGTGCCAGCAGCCCCCATAGCGGGGTAGCGAGAAATGAGCAGTTCTTC.

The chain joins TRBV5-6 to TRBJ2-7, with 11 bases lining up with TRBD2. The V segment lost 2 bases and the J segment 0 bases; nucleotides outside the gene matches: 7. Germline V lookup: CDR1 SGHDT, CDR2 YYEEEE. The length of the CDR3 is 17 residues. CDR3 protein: CASSFRTSGFNSYEQYF. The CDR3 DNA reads TGTGCCAGCAGCTTCCGGACTAGCGGGTTTAACTCCTACGAGCAGTACTTC.

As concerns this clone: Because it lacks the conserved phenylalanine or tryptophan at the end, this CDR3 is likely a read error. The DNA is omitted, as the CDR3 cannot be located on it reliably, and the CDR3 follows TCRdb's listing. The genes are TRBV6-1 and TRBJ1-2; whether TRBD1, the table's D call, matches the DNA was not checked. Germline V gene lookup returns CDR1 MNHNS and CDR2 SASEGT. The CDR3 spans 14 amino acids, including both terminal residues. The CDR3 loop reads CASSEFARDSSFRY.

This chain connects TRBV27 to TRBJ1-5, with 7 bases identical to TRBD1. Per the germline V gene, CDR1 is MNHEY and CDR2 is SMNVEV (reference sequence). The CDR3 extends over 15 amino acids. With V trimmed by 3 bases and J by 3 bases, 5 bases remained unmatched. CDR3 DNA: TGTGCCAGCAGTTTCGAGGGGGCGCCCAATCAGCCCCAGCATTTT. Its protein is CASSFEGAPNQPQHF.

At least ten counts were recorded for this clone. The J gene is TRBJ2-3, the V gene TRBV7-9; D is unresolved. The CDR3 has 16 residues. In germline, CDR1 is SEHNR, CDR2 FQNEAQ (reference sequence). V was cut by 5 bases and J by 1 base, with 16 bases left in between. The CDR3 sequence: CASSLKGGSGTDTQYF. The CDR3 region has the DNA TGTGCCAGCAGCCTAAAGGGTGGGTCTGGCACAGATACGCAGTATTTT.

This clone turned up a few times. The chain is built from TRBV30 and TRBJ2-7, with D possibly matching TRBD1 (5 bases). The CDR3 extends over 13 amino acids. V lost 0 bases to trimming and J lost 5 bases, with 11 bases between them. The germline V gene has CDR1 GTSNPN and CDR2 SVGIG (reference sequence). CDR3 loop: CAWSVRRGDEQYF. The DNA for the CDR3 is TGTGCCTGGAGTGTACGTAGGGGTGACGAGCAGTACTTC. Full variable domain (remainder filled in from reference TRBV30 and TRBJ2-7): SQTIHQWPATLVQPVGSPLSLECTVEGTSNPNLYWYRQAAGRGLQLLFYSVGIGQISSEVPQNLSASRPQDRQFILSSKKLLLSDSGFYLCAWSVRRGDEQYFGPGTRLTVT.

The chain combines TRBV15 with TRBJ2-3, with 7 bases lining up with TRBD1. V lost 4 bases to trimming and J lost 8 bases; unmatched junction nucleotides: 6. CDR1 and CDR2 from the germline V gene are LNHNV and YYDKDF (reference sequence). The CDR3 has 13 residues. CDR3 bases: TGTGCCACCAGCAACAGGACAGGACTTACGCAGTATTTT. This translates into CATSNRTGLTQYF. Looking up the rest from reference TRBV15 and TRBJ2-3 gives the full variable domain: DAMVIQNPRYQVTQFGKPVTLSCSQTLNHNVMYWYQQKSSQAPKLLFHYYDKDFNNEADTPDNFQSRRPNTSFCFLDIRSPGLGDTAMYLCATSNRTGLTQYFGPGTRLTVL.

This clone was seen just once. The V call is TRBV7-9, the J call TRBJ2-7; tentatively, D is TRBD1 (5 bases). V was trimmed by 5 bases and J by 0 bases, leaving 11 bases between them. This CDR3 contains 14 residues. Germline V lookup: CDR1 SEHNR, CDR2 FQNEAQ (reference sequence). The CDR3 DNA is TGTGCCAGCAGCCTCCCCAGGGTCTCCTACGAGCAGTACTTC. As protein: CASSLPRVSYEQYF.

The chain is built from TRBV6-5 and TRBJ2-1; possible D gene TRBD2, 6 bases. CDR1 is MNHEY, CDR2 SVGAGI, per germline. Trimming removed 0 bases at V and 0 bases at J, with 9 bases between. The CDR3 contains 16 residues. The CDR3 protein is CASSYSEGSSYNEQFF. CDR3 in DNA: TGTGCCAGCAGTTACTCGGAGGGAAGCTCCTACAATGAGCAGTTCTTC.

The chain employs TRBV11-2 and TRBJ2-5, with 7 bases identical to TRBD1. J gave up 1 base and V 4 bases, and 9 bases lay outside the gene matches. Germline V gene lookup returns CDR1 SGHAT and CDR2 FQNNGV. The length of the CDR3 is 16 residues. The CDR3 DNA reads TGTGCCAGCAGCTCTCTGCCAGGGGGTCCCCAAGAGACCCAGTACTTC. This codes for CASSSLPGGPQETQYF.

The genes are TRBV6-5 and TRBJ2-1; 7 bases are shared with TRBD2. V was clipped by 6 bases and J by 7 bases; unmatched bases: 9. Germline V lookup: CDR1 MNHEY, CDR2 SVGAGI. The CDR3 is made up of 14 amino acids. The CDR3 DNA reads TGTGCCAGCAGACCCCGACTAGCTGTAAATGAGCAGTTCTTC. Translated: CASRPRLAVNEQFF.

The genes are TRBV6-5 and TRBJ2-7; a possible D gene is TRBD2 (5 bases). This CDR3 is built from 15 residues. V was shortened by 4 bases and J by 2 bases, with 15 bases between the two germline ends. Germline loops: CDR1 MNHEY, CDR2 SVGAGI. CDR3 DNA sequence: TGTGCCAGCAGTTCTCGGACTCCTTATCCCTACGAGCAGTACTTC. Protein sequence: CASSSRTPYPYEQYF.

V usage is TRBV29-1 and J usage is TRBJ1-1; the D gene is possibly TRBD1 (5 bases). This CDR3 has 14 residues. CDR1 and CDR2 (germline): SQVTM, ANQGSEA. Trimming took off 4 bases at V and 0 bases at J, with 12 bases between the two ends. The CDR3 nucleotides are TGCAGCGTTGTGCAGGGATCCATGAACACTGAAGCTTTCTTT. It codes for CSVVQGSMNTEAFF. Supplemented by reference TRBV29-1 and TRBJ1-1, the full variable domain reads SAVISQKPSRDICQRGTSLTIQCQVDSQVTMMFWYRQQPGQSLTLIATANQGSEATYESGFVIDKFPISRPNLTFSTLTVSNMSPEDSSIYLCSVVQGSMNTEAFFGQGTRLTVV.

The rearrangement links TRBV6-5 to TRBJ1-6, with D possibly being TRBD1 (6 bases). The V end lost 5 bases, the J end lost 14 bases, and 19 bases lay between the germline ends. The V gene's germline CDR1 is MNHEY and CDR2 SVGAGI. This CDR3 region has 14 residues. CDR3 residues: CASSRPGTRIALHF. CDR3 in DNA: TGTGCCAGCAGTCGTCCCGGGACAAGAATCGCCCTCCACTTT.

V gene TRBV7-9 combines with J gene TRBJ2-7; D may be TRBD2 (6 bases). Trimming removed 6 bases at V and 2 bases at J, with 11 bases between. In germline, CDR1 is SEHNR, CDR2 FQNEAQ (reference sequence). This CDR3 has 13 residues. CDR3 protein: CASRSAGTYEQYF. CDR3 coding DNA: TGTGCCAGCAGATCAGCGGGTACCTACGAGCAGTACTTC.

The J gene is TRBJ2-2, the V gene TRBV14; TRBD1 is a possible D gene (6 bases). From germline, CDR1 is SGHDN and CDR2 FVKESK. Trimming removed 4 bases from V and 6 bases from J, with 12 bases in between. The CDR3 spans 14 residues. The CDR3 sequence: CASSRTGMAGELFF. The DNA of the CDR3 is TGTGCCAGCAGCCGAACAGGGATGGCCGGGGAGCTGTTTTTT.

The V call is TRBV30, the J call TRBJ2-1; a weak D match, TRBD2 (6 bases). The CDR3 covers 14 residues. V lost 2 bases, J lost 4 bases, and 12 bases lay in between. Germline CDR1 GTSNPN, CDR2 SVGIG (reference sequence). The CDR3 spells CAWSPGVGYNEQFF. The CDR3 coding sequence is TGTGCCTGGAGTCCGGGGGTGGGTTACAATGAGCAGTTCTTC.

The CDR3 protein is CASSQAWIAADTQYF. The CDR3 bases are TGCGCCAGCAGCCAAGCTTGGATCGCGGCAGATACGCAGTATTTT. The rearrangement links TRBV4-1 to TRBJ2-3; D is undetermined. The germline CDR1 and CDR2 sequences are MGHRA and YSYEKL. CDR3 length equals 15 residues. The germline V and J ends were trimmed by 1 base and 4 bases, with 12 bases remaining between them.

CDR3 sequence reads: CASSSTGLGPLHF. The CDR3, as DNA: TGTGCCAGCAGCTCGACAGGATTGGGACCCCTCCACTTT. The rearrangement links TRBV5-6 to TRBJ1-6, with a possible D match to TRBD1 (6 bases). The germline V and J ends were trimmed by 3 bases and 12 bases, with 13 bases remaining between them. Germline CDR1 reads SGHDT; CDR2 reads YYEEEE. This CDR3 contains 13 residues.

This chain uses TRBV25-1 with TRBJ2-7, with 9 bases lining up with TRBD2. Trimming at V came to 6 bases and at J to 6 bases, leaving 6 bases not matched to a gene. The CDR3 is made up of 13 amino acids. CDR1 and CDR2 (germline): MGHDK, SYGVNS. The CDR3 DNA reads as TGTGCCAGCAGGTATAGCGGGAGCGGCGAGCAGTACTTC. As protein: CASRYSGSGEQYF.

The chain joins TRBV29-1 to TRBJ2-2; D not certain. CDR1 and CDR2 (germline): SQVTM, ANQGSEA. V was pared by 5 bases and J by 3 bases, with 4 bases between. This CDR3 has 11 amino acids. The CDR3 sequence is CSVTYTGELFF. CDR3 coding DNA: TGCAGCGTTACTTACACCGGGGAGCTGTTTTTT.

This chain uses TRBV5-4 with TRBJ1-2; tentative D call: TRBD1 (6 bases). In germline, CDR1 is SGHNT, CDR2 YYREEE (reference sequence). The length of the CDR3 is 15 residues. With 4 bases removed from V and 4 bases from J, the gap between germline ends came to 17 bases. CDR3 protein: CASSAGRGAIYGYTF. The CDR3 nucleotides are TGTGCCAGCAGCGCTGGTCGGGGGGCGATCTATGGCTACACCTTC.

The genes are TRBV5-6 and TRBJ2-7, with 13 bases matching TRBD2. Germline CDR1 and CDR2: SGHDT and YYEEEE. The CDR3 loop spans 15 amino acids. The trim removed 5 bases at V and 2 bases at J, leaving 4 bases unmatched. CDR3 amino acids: CASRGGLAGPYEQYF. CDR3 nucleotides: TGTGCCAGCAGGGGGGGACTAGCGGGGCCCTACGAGCAGTACTTC.

CDR3 nucleotide sequence: TGCAGTCATCAGGGTCACGGAGATACGCAGTATTTT. Protein product: CSHQGHGDTQYF. This sequence joins TRBV29-1 and TRBJ2-3; the D gene is possibly TRBD1 (5 bases). CDR3 size: 12 residues. CDR1 is SQVTM and CDR2 is ANQGSEA in the germline V gene.